The rows below give T cell receptor beta chains drawn from one sample of a study of a mutant IDH1 vaccine in newly diagnosed glioma. The antigens for these receptors are not known. TCRdb's copy holds only in-frame clones and misses some; the assay was immunoSEQ multiplex PCR. The repertoire holds tens of thousands of clones, with about four fifths as singletons. Here the sequenced sample was PBMCs, taken from a glioma patient whose treatment included an IDH1 peptide vaccine. These receptor sequences come from a man aged 40-49 years with glioma. CDR3s leave out the opening cysteine and the closing phenylalanine or tryptophan.

TRBJ1-1 | TRBV19 | ASSWGMNTEAF
TRBJ2-2 | TRBV11-3 | ASSSITSGRRNGELF
. | TRBV30 | AWSQKAYEQY
TRBJ1-3 | TRBV7-6 | ASSPRDRGFSTIY
TRBJ2-2 | TRBV29-1 | SVVSSGANTGELF
TRBJ2-1 | TRBV18 | ASSYLPGQGTWEQF
TRBJ2-7 | TRBV5-1 | ASSRTGGSYEQY
TRBJ1-5 | TRBV19 | ASSLRTGAGYQPQH
TRBJ1-1 | TRBV18 | ASSPDLTDTEAF
TRBJ1-6 | TRBV9 | ASSEGRDNSPLH
TRBJ2-3 | TRBV7-3 | ASSHSGSNADTQY
TRBJ2-7 | TRBV7-6 | ASSRTPGTTDGEQY
TRBJ1-1 | TRBV6-5 | ASSDRGHHTEAF
TRBJ1-2 | TRBV19 | ASILSPGQAYGYT
TRBJ2-1 | TRBV7-6 | ASSSSGASAHEQF
TRBJ2-7 | TRBV30 | AWSSHRGPYEQY
TRBJ2-7 | TRBV15 | ATSRVVGGTNEQY
TRBJ1-2 | TRBV7-8 | ASSVRTGVTYGYT
TRBJ1-4 | TRBV6-7 | ASSYRRGKEKLF
TRBJ2-1 | TRBV7-9 | ASSSGTGRDEQF
TRBJ2-3 | TRBV18 | ASFSQGADTQY
TRBJ2-7 | TRBV7-6 | ASSLIGGTGGLVATEQY
TRBJ1-1 | TRBV6-6 | ASSQNAGQTEAF